This T cell receptor beta chain was sequenced for a study of blood T cell repertoires in COVID-19. Study background: Sources were T cells, B-cell-depleted T cells, or PBMCs; the material itself was cDNA or gDNA.

CDR1 and CDR2 (germline): KGHSH, LQKENI. J gave up 7 bases and V 6 bases, and 10 bases lay outside the gene matches. The CDR3 sequence is 17 residues long. Data came from immunoSEQ multiplex PCR; TCRdb stores just in-frame clones and leaves some out. This table has about 78,000 clones, about 89% appearing once. The chain is built from TRBV18 and TRBJ2-1; 15 bases match TRBD2. The sequencing sample was made of peripheral blood. This clonotype was sampled from a man aged 50 to 60 with active or convalescent COVID-19. CDR3 sequence (DNA): TGTGCCAGCTCCCCGAGGACTAGCGGGGGGGCCGAGAATGAGCAGTTCTTC. Translating it yields CASSPRTSGGAENEQFF.